The T cell receptor beta chain under discussion was sequenced for a study of regulatory T cells in long-lasting Graves disease. The CDR3 has 12 residues. Germline V gene data show CDR1 as SQVTM and CDR2 as ANQGSEA. The V and J ends lost 3 bases and 5 bases respectively, with 9 bases between them. In regard to this clonotype: The antigen remains unidentified.

Sequencing libraries for TCR beta were prepared with iRepertoire HTBI primers and Arm-PCR of CDR3 regions. TCRdb redid the calling of the multiplex PCR reads with MiXCR, one entry per CDR3 protein. The sample shows approximately 470,000 distinct CDR3 sequences, around 21% of them seen only once. Noted time point: persistent/refractory GD, antithyroid drugs over 5 years with positive TRAb. The TCR library used RNA extracted from PBMCs. Study-level results: TCR diversity in persistent Graves' patients was below that of newly diagnosed ones. Sampling was limited to peripheral blood rather than thyroid tissue. Persistent cases favored TRBV28, TRBJ1-2 and TRBJ2-5.

The sequence was collected from a female donor with Graves disease. The source was peripheral blood mononuclear cells (PBMCs), collected when the disease was refractory, from a patient treated with antithyroid drugs. This sequence joins TRBV29-1 and TRBJ2-3; no firm D call. CDR3 bases: TGCAGCGTTGAGCCTTCCCTAGATACGCAGTATTTT. Its protein is CSVEPSLDTQYF.